The T cell receptor beta chain under discussion was sequenced for a study of blood T cell repertoires in COVID-19. Looking at the study overall: The analysed material was cDNA or gDNA that came from T cells, B-cell-depleted T cells, or PBMCs.

Germline CDR1 and CDR2: LGHDT and YNNKEL (reference sequence). This CDR3 comprises 18 residues. Germline trimming cut 5 bases from V and 0 bases from J; bases unmatched to any gene: 13. Clones were read by immunoSEQ multiplex PCR, and TCRdb kept only the in-frame ones, dropping some. The table lists around 190,000 clones, 80% to 90% of them singletons. Sequenced: peripheral blood. V usage is TRBV3-1 (or the pseudogene TRBV3-2) and J usage is TRBJ2-7; 10 bases are a match to TRBD2. This receptor was identified in a young man who had recovered from COVID-19. CDR3 sequence reads: CASSKRGAAGGPSYEQYF. Here the CDR3 DNA reads TGTGCCAGCAGCAAAAGGGGGGCAGCGGGAGGGCCCTCCTACGAGCAGTACTTC.